This TCR beta chain was found in a study of T cells after yellow fever vaccination (dated by TCRdb to about 2019). Context from the whole study: The SMART-Seq v4 Ultra Low Input RNA kit was used to prepare libraries from fractions with low cell numbers. The cohort comprised two healthy male donors, one aged 18 to 29 and one aged 30 to 39 years. To track T-cell clones before and after primary and booster YFV17D yellow fever vaccination, bulk TCR alpha and beta repertoires were sequenced longitudinally. Blood samples were taken at several timepoints before and after primary and secondary immunization, and bulk PBMC replicates and cell subsets were isolated.

The paper's findings and limits, for the study overall: Computational filtering was needed because FACS-sorted repertoires could contain abundant contaminating clonotypes from the bulk population. After the booster, most clones that had expanded after primary vaccination were detected again (roughly 96% of CD4 and more than 80% of CD8), suggesting broad maintenance of memory. A small share of clonotypes occurred in both CD4 and CD8 compartments, likely arising from convergent recombination. The secondary T-cell response was weaker than the primary response but faster, peaking on day 5 instead of day 15. Because only a couple of donors were included in the study, the extent to which the findings can be generalized is limited.

Points on this clonotype: Its recognized antigen is unknown. There are no base qualities to consult, and no much larger clone falls within one base.

TCR cDNA was made using 5'RACE template switching, a step that added a universal primer site and unique molecular identifiers. cDNA synthesis was primed from both the TCR alpha and TCR beta constant segments. Two PCR steps were used to amplify libraries, with sample barcodes and sequencing adapters being added in the second step. Sequencing of libraries was performed on Illumina HiSeq 2500 (2x100 bp) or NovaSeq (2x150 bp). Processing in the source paper ran as follows. Demultiplexing of reads and collapsing into UMI consensus sequences were performed with MIGEC, and V(D)J alignment was carried out with MiXCR. Vaccine-responding clonotypes were identified with edgeR using replicate PBMC samples, with FDR below 0.01 and a log2 fold change above 5 up to day 15 being required. CD4 or CD8 identity was assigned to each bulk clonotype according to whether the clonotype was present at higher abundance in the sequenced CD4 repertoire or the sequenced CD8 repertoire. TCRdb redid the processing of the public reads, applying fastp at Q25 and MiXCR, and retained in-frame beta chains. Each record represents a unique CDR3 protein, reported with the most common genes and DNA among its rows. What appears here as the V and J calls and clone size reflects TCRdb's work, not the paper's. In this sample the table shows about 510,000 distinct CDR3 sequences, about a fifth of which occur a single time. The ten top clones hold about 16% of the sample.

In the paper's terms, the treatment or condition label means: live attenuated yellow fever vaccine strain. Two biological replicates of bulk PBMCs were collected at each blood-draw timepoint. PBMCs were isolated from peripheral blood using a standard Ficoll-Paque protocol. TriZol was used to extract RNA from bulk PBMCs, CD4 and CD8 fractions, and dextramer-positive and dextramer-negative fractions. Here the sequenced sample was PBMCs, taken roughly 20 days after the first yellow fever vaccination. The TCR originated in a man in his late teens or twenties who received the YFV17D yellow fever vaccine.

The sequence in DNA is TGTGCCACCCTCGGCGGGGGCTCTGGGGCCAACGTCCTGACTTTC. It codes for CATLGGGSGANVLTF. This chain is built from TRBV28 and TRBJ2-6; the junction holds 7 bases that match TRBD2. CDR1 and CDR2, per the germline V gene, are MDHEN and SYDVKM. The CDR3, from cysteine to phenylalanine, totals 15 residues. Of all the DNA, just the CDR3 is kept, 45 bases in frame from base 1. V trim: 10 bases; J trim: 0 bases; unmatched bases: 6.